The clone carrying this TCR beta chain has a count of ten or more. Its antigen remains unknown. RNA transcripts served as the template for amplifying TCR beta CDR3 regions. HTBI primers were used for first-round RT-PCR of the TCR CDR3. TCRdb analysed the multiplex PCR reads with MiXCR anew, one entry per CDR3 protein. The sample shows around 390,000 distinct CDR3 sequences, roughly 15% of them seen only once. The germline CDR1 and CDR2 sequences are MDHEN and SYDVKM. The V end was cut by 10 bases, the J end by 4 bases, with 13 bases between. This CDR3 spans 12 amino acids. The source of the sample is a study of T cells in Graves' hyperthyroidism and ophthalmopathy. In the study overall: The blood sample was taken at first diagnosis, before treatment began. Study observations and caveats: Stable hyperthyroidism and ophthalmopathy were separated using 13 V-J signatures.

The sample consisted of blood. The rearrangement links TRBV28 to TRBJ1-2, with D possibly matching TRBD1 (5 bases). The source is a woman in her 30s with Graves' ophthalmopathy. The chain's CDR3 is CATGDRSYGYTF. The CDR3 DNA reads TGTGCCACTGGGGACCGCAGCTATGGCTACACCTTC.